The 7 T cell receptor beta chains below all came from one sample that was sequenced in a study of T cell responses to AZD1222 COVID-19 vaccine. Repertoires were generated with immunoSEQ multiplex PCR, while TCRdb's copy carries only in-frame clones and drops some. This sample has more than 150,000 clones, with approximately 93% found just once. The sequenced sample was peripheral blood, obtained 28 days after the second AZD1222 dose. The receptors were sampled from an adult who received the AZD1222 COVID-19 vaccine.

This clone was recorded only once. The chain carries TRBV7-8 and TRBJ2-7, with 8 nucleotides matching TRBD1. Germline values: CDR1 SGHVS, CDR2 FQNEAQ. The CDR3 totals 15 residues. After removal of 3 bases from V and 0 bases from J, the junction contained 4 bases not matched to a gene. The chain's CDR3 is CASSFRTGSSYEQYF. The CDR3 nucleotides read TGTGCCAGCAGCTTCCGGACAGGGAGCTCCTACGAGCAGTACTTC.

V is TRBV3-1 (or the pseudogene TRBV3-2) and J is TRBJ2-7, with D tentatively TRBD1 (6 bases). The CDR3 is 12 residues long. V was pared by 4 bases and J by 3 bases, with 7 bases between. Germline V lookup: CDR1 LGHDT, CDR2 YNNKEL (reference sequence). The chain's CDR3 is CASSPDSYEQYF. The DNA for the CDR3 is TGTGCCAGCAGCCCGGACAGCTACGAGCAGTACTTC.

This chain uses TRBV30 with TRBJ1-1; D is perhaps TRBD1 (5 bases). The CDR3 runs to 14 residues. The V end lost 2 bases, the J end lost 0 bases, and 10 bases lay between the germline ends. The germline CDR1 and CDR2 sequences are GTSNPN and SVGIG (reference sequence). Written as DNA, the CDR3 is TGTGCCTGGAGTCCCGGGACCGTGAACACTGAAGCTTTCTTT. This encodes CAWSPGTVNTEAFF.

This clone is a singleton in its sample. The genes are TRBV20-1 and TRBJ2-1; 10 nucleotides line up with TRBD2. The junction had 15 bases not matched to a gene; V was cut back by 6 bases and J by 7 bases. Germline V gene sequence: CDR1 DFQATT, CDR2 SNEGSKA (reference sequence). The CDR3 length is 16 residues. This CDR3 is CSASPAGGLFSNEQFF. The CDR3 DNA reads TGCAGTGCAAGTCCAGCGGGAGGGCTCTTTAGTAATGAGCAGTTCTTC.

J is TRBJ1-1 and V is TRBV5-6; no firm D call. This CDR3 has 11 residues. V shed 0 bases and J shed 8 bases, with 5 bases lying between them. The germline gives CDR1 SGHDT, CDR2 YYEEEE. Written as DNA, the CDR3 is TGTGCCAGCAGCTTGGGAAGGGAAGCTTTCTTT. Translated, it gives CASSLGREAFF.

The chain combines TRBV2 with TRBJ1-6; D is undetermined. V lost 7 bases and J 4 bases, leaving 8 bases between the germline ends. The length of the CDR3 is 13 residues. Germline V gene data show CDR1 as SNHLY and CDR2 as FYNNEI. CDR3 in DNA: TGTGCCAGCACAGGAACTTATAATTCACCCCTCCACTTT. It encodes CASTGTYNSPLHF.

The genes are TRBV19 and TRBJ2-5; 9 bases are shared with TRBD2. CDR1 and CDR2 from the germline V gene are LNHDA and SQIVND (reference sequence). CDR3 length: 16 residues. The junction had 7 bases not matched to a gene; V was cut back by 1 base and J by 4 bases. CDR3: CASSIVAGGLGETQYF. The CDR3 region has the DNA TGTGCCAGTAGTATAGTGGCGGGAGGGCTTGGAGAGACCCAGTACTTC.